This T cell receptor (beta chain) was captured by sequencing in a study of blood T cells in healthy people across ages. PCR was performed a second time for about 7 to 11 cycles using a sample-barcoded 5' primer and a J-beta primer mix. A single record per CDR3 protein comes from TCRdb applying MiXCR to the 5' RACE reads. The sample has over 1,500,000 distinct CDR3 sequences; roughly 52% are singletons. Germline V gene sequence: CDR1 MDHEN, CDR2 SYDVKM. The CDR3 is made up of 15 amino acids. V shed 6 bases, J shed 8 bases, and the junction held 7 bases outside the gene matches. Sequenced input: blood. The receptor was derived from a woman aged 40 to 55 in good health. This sequence joins TRBV28 and TRBJ1-6, with TRBD1 matching over 10 bases. For the CDR3, the DNA is TGTGCCAGCAGCCACGGGGGGACAGGGGATTCACCCCTCCACTTT. It is translated as CASSHGGTGDSPLHF.